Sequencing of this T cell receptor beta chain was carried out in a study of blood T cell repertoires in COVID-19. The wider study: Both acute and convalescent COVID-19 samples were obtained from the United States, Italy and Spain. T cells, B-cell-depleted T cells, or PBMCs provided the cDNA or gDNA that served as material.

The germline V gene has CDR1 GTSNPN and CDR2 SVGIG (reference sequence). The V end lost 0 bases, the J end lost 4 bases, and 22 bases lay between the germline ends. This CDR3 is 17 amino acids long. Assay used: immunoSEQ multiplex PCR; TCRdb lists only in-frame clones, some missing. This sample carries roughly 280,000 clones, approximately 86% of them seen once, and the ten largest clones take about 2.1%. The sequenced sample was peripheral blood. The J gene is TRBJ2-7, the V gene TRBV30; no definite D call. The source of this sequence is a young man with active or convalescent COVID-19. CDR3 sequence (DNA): TGTGCCTGGAGTGTCCCTATGGGTCTCCCTAGATCTTACGAGCAGTACTTC. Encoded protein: CAWSVPMGLPRSYEQYF.